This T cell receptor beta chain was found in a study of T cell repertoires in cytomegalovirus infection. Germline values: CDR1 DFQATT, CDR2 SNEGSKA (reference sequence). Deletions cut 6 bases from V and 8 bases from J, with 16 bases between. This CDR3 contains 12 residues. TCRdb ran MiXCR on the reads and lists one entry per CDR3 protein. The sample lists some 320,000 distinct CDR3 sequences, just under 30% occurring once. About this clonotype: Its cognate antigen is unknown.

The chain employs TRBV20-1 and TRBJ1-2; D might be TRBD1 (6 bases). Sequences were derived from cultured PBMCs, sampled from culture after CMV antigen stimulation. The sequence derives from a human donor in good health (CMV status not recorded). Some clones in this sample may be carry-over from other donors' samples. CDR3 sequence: CSAARGPRGYTF. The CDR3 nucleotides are TGCAGTGCCGCTCGGGGGCCTAGAGGCTACACCTTC.